The 20 T cell receptor beta chains listed next were all sequenced from one sample in a study of blood T cells in healthy people across ages. A J-beta primer mix and a sample-barcoded 5' primer were used in a second PCR of roughly 7 to 12 cycles. TCRdb redid the calling of the 5' RACE reads with MiXCR, one entry per CDR3 protein. The repertoire holds hundreds of thousands of distinct CDR3 sequences, less than 80% seen once, with 28% in the top ten. Sequenced: blood. Receptors originate from a man aged 25 to 45 in good health.

This clonotype was recorded a few times. The chain recombines TRBV7-2 with TRBJ2-5, with D tentatively TRBD1 (5 bases). The CDR3 is 17 amino acids. The V gene lost 1 base and the J gene lost 0 bases, with 15 bases spanning the gap. Per germline, CDR1 SGHTA and CDR2 FQGNSA. The CDR3 here is CASSLGWGAGYQETQYF. The CDR3 nucleotides read TGTGCCAGCAGCTTAGGGTGGGGCGCCGGGTACCAAGAGACCCAGTACTTC.

The chain uses TRBV5-1 and TRBJ2-7; possible D gene TRBD2, 5 bases. V was trimmed by 7 bases and J by 2 bases, leaving 16 bases between them. Germline loops: CDR1 SGHRS, CDR2 YFSETQ. The CDR3 has 14 residues. The CDR3 sequence: CASPPRGVPYEQYF. Here the CDR3 DNA reads TGCGCCAGCCCGCCCCGGGGAGTCCCCTACGAGCAGTACTTC. Together with reference TRBV5-1 and TRBJ2-7, the CDR3 gives the full variable domain: KAGVTQTPRYLIKTRGQQVTLSCSPISGHRSVSWYQQTPGQGLQFLFEYFSETQRNKGNFPGRFSGRQFSNSRSEMNVSTLELGDSALYLCASPPRGVPYEQYFGPGTRLTVT.

The table lists this clonotype with a count of one. The chain couples TRBV20-1 to TRBJ2-7; 7 bases align to TRBD1. The germline V gene has CDR1 DFQATT and CDR2 SNEGSKA (reference sequence). V was pared by 6 bases and J by 7 bases, with 15 bases of the junction left unmatched. The CDR3 is 14 residues long. The CDR3 DNA sequence: TGCAGTGCATATTCCCCTTTAGGACAGGAGGAGCAGTACTTC. The encoded protein is CSAYSPLGQEEQYF.

The chain combines TRBV29-1 with TRBJ2-1, with D possibly called TRBD1 or TRBD2 (5 bases each). Trimming shortened V by 6 bases and J by 5 bases, and 17 bases separated the two germline ends. The CDR3 length is 14 residues. CDR1 and CDR2 (germline): SQVTM, ANQGSEA. CDR3 nucleotides: TGCAGCGTACAAGGGACCGCAGGAAACAATGAGCAGTTCTTC. Translation: CSVQGTAGNNEQFF.

This chain joins TRBV5-1 and TRBJ1-2; D remains unclear. CDR3 length: 16 residues. Trimming cost V 0 bases and J 2 bases, with 14 bases left between them. The germline CDR1 and CDR2 sequences are SGHRS and YFSETQ. The CDR3, as DNA: TGCGCCAGCAGCTTGGGGATGGCGGAACAGAACTATGGCTACACCTTC. Protein: CASSLGMAEQNYGYTF.

This clonotype came up a few times. The CDR3 DNA reads as TGCAGTGCCCTAAAGACAGGGGGCTCCTACGAGCAGTACTTC. Protein: CSALKTGGSYEQYF. This chain connects TRBV20-1 to TRBJ2-7; TRBD1 aligns across 9 bases. Germline trimming cut 6 bases from V and 0 bases from J; bases unmatched to any gene: 6. Germline-derived CDR1 and CDR2 are DFQATT and SNEGSKA (reference sequence). The CDR3 runs to 14 residues.

There are a few counts of this clonotype. The chain carries TRBV9 and TRBJ2-1; D is possibly TRBD1 or TRBD2 (6 bases each). The CDR3 is made up of 16 amino acids. V lost 0 bases, J lost 8 bases, and 18 bases lay in between. CDR1 and CDR2 (germline): SGDLS, YYNGEE. This CDR3 reads CASSVGNVGGQDEQFF. CDR3 coding DNA: TGTGCCAGCAGCGTAGGGAACGTGGGGGGCCAAGATGAGCAGTTCTTC.

The table lists this clonotype with a count of one. CDR3 bases: TGTGCCAGCAGTCGTGACCGACTAGCGGGGATATATTCCTACGAGCAGTACTTC. Its protein product is CASSRDRLAGIYSYEQYF. V usage is TRBV7-2 and J usage is TRBJ2-7; 11 nucleotides line up with TRBD2. This CDR3 region has 18 residues. The ends lost 6 bases at V and 1 base at J; junction bases unmatched: 14. From germline, CDR1 is SGHTA and CDR2 FQGNSA.

This chain joins TRBV27 and TRBJ1-4; 8 positions match TRBD1. The junction had 5 bases not matched to a gene; V was cut back by 0 bases and J by 8 bases. Germline V lookup: CDR1 MNHEY, CDR2 SMNVEV (reference sequence). This CDR3 is built from 15 residues. CDR3 nucleotides: TGTGCCAGCAGTTTATCGCAGGGGGCGCGGGAAAAACTGTTTTTT. It codes for CASSLSQGAREKLFF.

The CDR3 loop is CASSYNPLLVKNIQYF. In DNA, the CDR3 is TGTGCCAGCAGTTACAATCCCCTGCTAGTCAAAAACATTCAGTACTTC. V usage is TRBV6-5 and J usage is TRBJ2-4, with D unclear. V was pared by 2 bases and J by 3 bases, with 14 bases between. CDR1 is MNHEY, CDR2 SVGAGI, per germline. This CDR3 contains 16 residues.

This rearrangement joins TRBV6-2 or TRBV6-3 to TRBJ2-1; tentatively, D is TRBD1 (6 bases). The CDR3 covers 11 residues. Trimming took off 7 bases at V and 6 bases at J, with 7 bases between the two ends. The V gene's germline CDR1 is MNHEY and CDR2 SVGEGT. CDR3 loop: CASKQGNEQFF. CDR3 nucleotides: TGTGCCAGCAAACAGGGCAATGAGCAGTTCTTC.

The chain joins TRBV24-1 to TRBJ2-2, with TRBD2 matching over 8 bases. V shed 6 bases, J shed 1 base, and the junction held 3 bases outside the gene matches. The CDR3 consists of 15 residues. CDR1 and CDR2 (germline): KGHDR, SFDVKD. CDR3 DNA: TGTGCCACCAGTCACGGGAGGGGGAACACCGGGGAGCTGTTTTTT. This codes for CATSHGRGNTGELFF.

The V call is TRBV6-1, the J call TRBJ2-2, with D perhaps matching TRBD2 (6 bases). Germline V gene data show CDR1 as MNHNS and CDR2 as SASEGT. The length of the CDR3 is 16 residues. V was trimmed by 5 bases and J by 3 bases, leaving 16 bases between them. The CDR3 here is CASSPPGGSDTGELFF. The CDR3 bases are TGTGCCAGCAGTCCGCCCGGGGGATCCGACACCGGGGAGCTGTTTTTT.

This clonotype was detected only a few times. The chain combines TRBV29-1 with TRBJ2-7; tentatively, D is TRBD1 (6 bases). The CDR3 has 15 residues. The germline V and J ends were trimmed by 0 bases and 3 bases, with 15 bases remaining between them. In germline, CDR1 is SQVTM, CDR2 ANQGSEA. CDR3: CSVEDRYGQSYEQYF. Here the CDR3 DNA reads TGCAGCGTTGAAGATAGGTATGGACAGAGCTACGAGCAGTACTTC.

This clonotype was seen a handful of times. With a much larger clone just one base away, this may be a read error. The V and J genes are TRBV5-1 and TRBJ2-7; D not certain. The J call may be mistaken, given a closer DNA end match to TRBJ2-5. Germline CDR1 is SGHRS and CDR2 is YFSETQ. CDR3 length: 12 residues. CDR3 protein: CASSLDEETQYF. The CDR3 bases are TGCGCCAGCAGCTTGGACGAAGAGACCCAGTACTTC.

The chain is built from TRBV7-2 and TRBJ2-3; TRBD2 matches 11 bases. V lost 5 bases and J lost 7; bases outside the gene matches: 11. Germline-derived CDR1 and CDR2 are SGHTA and FQGNSA. The CDR3 is 16 amino acids. The DNA for the CDR3 is TGTGCCAGCAGCCCCTTTAGCGGGGGGGCGTCGAATACGCAGTATTTT. This translates into CASSPFSGGASNTQYF.

The chain recombines TRBV29-1 with TRBJ2-4; D perhaps matches TRBD1 (6 bases). Judging by the DNA end, TRBJ2-7 fits better; the J call may be wrong. Germline CDR1 is SQVTM and CDR2 is ANQGSEA. The CDR3 has 15 residues. Here the CDR3 DNA reads TGCAGCGTTGAAGATTCGGGCAGGGGTCGGGACGAGCAGTACTTC. Its translation is CSVEDSGRGRDEQYF.

A few counts support this clonotype. This chain uses TRBV7-2 with TRBJ2-1; tentatively, D is TRBD1 (6 bases). The CDR3 extends over 15 amino acids. V lost 1 base and J lost 2, with 9 bases in between. Germline loops: CDR1 SGHTA, CDR2 FQGNSA. CDR3 DNA sequence: TGTGCCAGCAGCTTAGACAGGGAAGCCTACAATGAGCAGTTCTTC. The encoded protein is CASSLDREAYNEQFF.

This sequence joins TRBV7-2 and TRBJ2-7; 14 nucleotides align to TRBD2. The better agreement between TRBJ2-5 and the DNA end casts doubt on the J call. This CDR3 comprises 17 residues. In germline, CDR1 is SGHTA, CDR2 FQGNSA. CDR3: CASSPHLTSGGDETQYF. In nucleotides, the CDR3 is TGTGCCAGCAGCCCTCATTTGACTAGCGGGGGGGATGAGACCCAGTACTTC.

The genes are TRBV7-2 and TRBJ2-3; TRBD2 might be the D (5 bases). Germline V gives CDR1 SGHTA, CDR2 FQGNSA. The CDR3 runs 15 residues. V was trimmed by 7 bases and J by 0 bases, leaving 14 bases between them. CDR3 amino acids: CASNFDYLSTDTQYF. The DNA for the CDR3 is TGTGCCAGCAACTTCGACTACCTAAGCACAGATACGCAGTATTTT.